This is a list of T cell receptor beta chains from one sample in a study of blood T cell repertoires in COVID-19. Clones were sequenced by immunoSEQ multiplex PCR, and TCRdb holds only the in-frame ones, with some missing. The top ten hold 1.5% to 2.5% of the sample, which has some 170,000 clones, approximately 93% seen once. Sequenced: peripheral blood. The receptors here all came from a woman in her fifties or sixties with COVID-19, enrolled during active disease. Each CDR3 is given with its conserved first and last residue. A D gene is named only where the DNA matches it firmly. Clone sizes are given selectively: once, few, many, or a class where the clone is expanded.

size | J | V | D | CDR3 | DNA
. | TRBJ1-2 | TRBV5-6 | . | CASSLDRWGGGYTF | TGTGCCAGCAGCTTGGATCGGTGGGGCGGCGGCTACACCTTC
. | TRBJ2-1 | TRBV15 | TRBD2 | CATSNPGTSGGVLGEQFF | TGTGCCACCAGCAATCCCGGGACTAGCGGGGGGGTCCTGGGGGAGCAGTTCTTC
once | TRBJ2-3 | TRBV29-1 | . | CSVGRSPDTQYF | TGCAGCGTTGGCAGGTCACCAGATACGCAGTATTTT
. | TRBJ1-1 | TRBV4-2 | . | CASSQQDTEAFF | TGTGCCAGCAGTCAACAGGACACTGAAGCTTTCTTT
. | TRBJ1-6 | TRBV20-1 | TRBD1 | CSASTGGPLHF | TGCAGTGCCAGCACAGGGGGGCCCCTCCACTTT
. | TRBJ1-5 | TRBV5-1 | . | CASSLGDYGQPQHF | TGCGCCAGCAGCTTGGGGGACTACGGGCAGCCCCAGCATTTT
. | TRBJ1-4 | TRBV7-9 | . | CASSPGGGSNEKLFF | TGTGCCAGCAGCCCGGGGGGAGGATCGAATGAAAAACTGTTTTTT
. | TRBJ1-4 | TRBV6-4 | TRBD1 | CASSPTGQGNEKLFF | TGTGCCAGCAGCCCTACGGGACAGGGTAATGAAAAACTGTTTTTT
. | TRBJ1-2 | TRBV2 | . | CASSVGRANYGYTF | TGTGCCAGCAGTGTAGGTCGGGCTAACTATGGCTACACCTTC
. | TRBJ1-1 | TRBV2 | . | CASSVSGPFAEAFF | TGTGCCAGCAGTGTTTCGGGTCCGTTCGCCGAAGCTTTCTTT
. | TRBJ1-1 | TRBV11-2 | . | CASSLQGNTEAFF | TGTGCCAGCAGCTTACAGGGGAATACTGAAGCTTTCTTT
. | TRBJ2-1 | TRBV5-1 | . | CASSWSGLNEQFF | TGCGCCAGCAGTTGGTCAGGGCTCAATGAGCAGTTCTTC
. | TRBJ2-7 | TRBV19 | TRBD1 | CASSTGQGASEQYF | TGTGCCAGTAGTACCGGACAGGGGGCCTCCGAGCAGTACTTC
. | TRBJ1-2 | TRBV24-1 | . | CATSDPGFSYGYTF | TGTGCCACCAGTGATCCGGGATTCTCCTATGGCTACACCTTC
. | TRBJ1-1 | TRBV4-3 | . | CASSQGSGNTEAFF | TGCGCCAGCAGCCAGGGCTCTGGGAACACTGAAGCTTTCTTT
once | TRBJ1-5 | TRBV5-1 | . | CASSQTGDQPQHF | TGCGCCAGCAGTCAGACGGGGGATCAGCCCCAGCATTTT